The 21 T cell receptor beta chains listed next were all sequenced from one sample in a study of cytomegalovirus exposure and HLA in healthy donors. Amplification used 60 Vbeta primers and 13 Jbeta primers. TCRdb's copy holds only in-frame clones and misses some; the assay was immunoSEQ multiplex PCR. Among 90,000 or so clones listed, roughly 82% were seen once. Sequencing was done on a sample of PBMCs. These receptors originate from a man aged 25 to 40 in good health and CMV-seropositive.

The gene calls are TRBV5-1 and TRBJ2-5, with 9 bases lining up with TRBD1. The V segment lost 3 bases and the J segment 1 base; nucleotides outside the gene matches: 7. CDR3 length: 16 amino acids. CDR1 is SGHRS and CDR2 is YFSETQ in the germline V gene. The CDR3 sequence is CASSWGDRAIQETQYF. The DNA for the CDR3 is TGCGCCAGCAGCTGGGGGGACAGGGCTATCCAAGAGACCCAGTACTTC.

The chain has TRBV6-4 and TRBJ1-5; 9 bases fit TRBD1. The CDR3 spans 13 residues. The germline CDR1 and CDR2 sequences are MRHNA and SNTAGT. DNA of the CDR3: TGTGTCTTCCGGACAGGGGAGAGTCAGCCCCAGCATTTT. This translates into CVFRTGESQPQHF.

The genes are TRBV18 and TRBJ2-2; D gene unclear. Trimming took 6 bases from V and 1 from J, leaving 9 bases between them. The length of the CDR3 is 14 residues. Germline CDR1 KGHSH, CDR2 LQKENI. CDR3: CASSRQLNTGELFF. CDR3 nucleotide sequence: TGTGCCAGCTCCAGGCAGTTGAACACCGGGGAGCTGTTTTTT.

This chain uses TRBV6-4 with TRBJ2-4; 9 bases line up with TRBD1. Unmatched junction bases numbered 10, after V lost 3 bases and J lost 4 bases. This CDR3 spans 17 amino acids. Germline lookup yields CDR1 MRHNA and CDR2 SNTAGT. The CDR3 sequence is CASSERAEGTGKNIQYF. Here the CDR3 DNA reads TGTGCCAGCAGTGAAAGGGCGGAAGGGACAGGGAAAAACATTCAGTACTTC.

This clone was detected only once. The rearrangement joins TRBV5-1 to TRBJ2-2; 10 nucleotides agree with TRBD1. CDR3 length: 16 amino acids. Germline-derived CDR1 and CDR2 are SGHRS and YFSETQ. V dropped 4 bases and J dropped 4; count of bases not matched to a gene: 7. The CDR3 is CASSGSTGGITGELFF. CDR3 nucleotide sequence: TGCGCCAGCAGCGGATCGACAGGGGGCATCACCGGGGAGCTGTTTTTT.

This chain joins TRBV10-3 and TRBJ1-5; D perhaps matches TRBD1 (6 bases). The V gene lost 0 bases and the J gene lost 2 bases, with 14 bases spanning the gap. The germline gives CDR1 ENHRY, CDR2 SYGVKD. CDR3 length: 17 residues. Written as DNA, the CDR3 is TGTGCCATCAGTGAGTCGTTTGGGGCAGGGGGCAATCAGCCCCAGCATTTT. Protein product: CAISESFGAGGNQPQHF.

Concerning this clone: The sample holds other DNA sequences that translate to the same CDR3. The chain recombines TRBV6-4 with TRBJ2-2, with D possibly TRBD2 on 6 matching bases. The CDR3 loop spans 15 amino acids. The V and J ends lost 4 bases and 2 bases respectively, with 11 bases between them. Germline values: CDR1 MRHNA, CDR2 SNTAGT. The CDR3 protein is CASSVGGINTGELFF. The CDR3 DNA is TGTGCCAGCAGTGTTGGCGGGATCAACACCGGGGAGCTGTTTTTT.

The chain uses TRBV5-1 and TRBJ1-4, with a weak D call TRBD1 (5 bases). Trimming left V 1 base short and J 12 bases short, with 10 bases between. The germline CDR1 and CDR2 sequences are SGHRS and YFSETQ. The length of the CDR3 is 12 residues. CDR3 in amino acids: CASSLLGQELFF. The CDR3 DNA reads as TGCGCCAGCAGCTTGTTAGGACAAGAACTGTTTTTT.

The genes are TRBV5-1 and TRBJ1-1; 8 positions agree with TRBD1. Looked up from germline, CDR1 is SGHRS and CDR2 is YFSETQ. V was clipped by 4 bases and J by 0 bases; unmatched bases: 5. The CDR3 consists of 15 residues. The CDR3 DNA is TGCGCCAGCAGCGGGCGACAGGGGATGAACACTGAAGCTTTCTTT. Protein product: CASSGRQGMNTEAFF.

The V gene is TRBV29-1, the J gene TRBJ1-2; tentatively, D is TRBD1 (6 bases). Trimming shortened V by 6 bases and J by 5 bases, and 28 bases separated the two germline ends. The germline V gene encodes CDR1 SQVTM and CDR2 ANQGSEA. The CDR3 is 17 amino acids. The chain's CDR3 is CSVRAGTSTPQGYGYTF. DNA of the CDR3: TGCAGCGTGAGAGCCGGGACCTCGACCCCCCAGGGGTATGGCTACACCTTC.

The chain recombines TRBV27 with TRBJ2-1; a possible D gene is TRBD2 (5 bases). V lost 8 bases and J 5 bases, leaving 13 bases between the germline ends. Germline V gene data show CDR1 as MNHEY and CDR2 as SMNVEV (reference sequence). This CDR3 is 13 amino acids long. Here the CDR3 DNA reads TGTGCCAGCGAAAGATGGGGAGACAATGAGCAGTTCTTC. It codes for CASERWGDNEQFF.

J is TRBJ2-7 and V is TRBV28; D remains unclear. The V end was cut by 6 bases, the J end by 5 bases, with 23 bases between. The germline gives CDR1 MDHEN, CDR2 SYDVKM. The CDR3 runs 16 residues. This CDR3 is CASSRPKLINNNEQYF. The CDR3 nucleotides are TGTGCCAGCAGCCGCCCCAAATTAATCAATAACAACGAGCAGTACTTC.

The chain links TRBV10-3 to TRBJ2-1; maybe TRBD1 (6 bases). CDR3 length equals 15 residues. Germline lookup yields CDR1 ENHRY and CDR2 SYGVKD. V was cut by 7 bases and J by 7 bases, with 20 bases left in between. CDR3 nucleotide sequence: TGTGCCATCACAGAGGGGGTAGCAAACCATAATGAGCAGTTCTTC. Its translation: CAITEGVANHNEQFF.

This chain joins TRBV9 and TRBJ1-1; 9 bases are shared with TRBD1. Trimming cost V 0 bases and J 1 base; bases outside gene matches: 1. In germline, CDR1 is SGDLS, CDR2 YYNGEE. This CDR3 is built from 15 residues. For the CDR3, the DNA is TGTGCCAGCAGCGTAGGGACAGGGGCGAACACTGAAGCTTTCTTT. Its protein is CASSVGTGANTEAFF.

The rearrangement links TRBV6-5 to TRBJ1-2; 7 nucleotides align to TRBD1. Germline V CDR1 and CDR2: MNHEY, SVGAGI. This CDR3 contains 12 residues. Trimming removed 10 bases from V and 4 bases from J; junction bases left unmatched: 6. Here the CDR3 reads CATRQGLYGYTF. DNA of the CDR3: TGTGCCACCCGACAGGGACTCTATGGCTACACCTTC.

This clone was detected only once. The CDR3 loop is CASSLEGFSNQPQHF. The CDR3 nucleotides read TGCGCCAGCAGCTTGGAGGGGTTTAGCAATCAGCCCCAGCATTTT. The rearrangement links TRBV5-1 to TRBJ1-5; D may be TRBD1 (5 bases). This CDR3 contains 15 residues. V lost 0 bases to trimming and J lost 0 bases, with 7 bases between them. CDR1 is SGHRS and CDR2 is YFSETQ in the germline V gene.

The rearrangement uses TRBV28 and TRBJ2-2; the D gene is possibly TRBD1 (5 bases). V dropped 5 bases and J dropped 6 bases, with 13 bases sitting between them. CDR3 size: 14 residues. Germline CDR1 and CDR2: MDHEN and SYDVKM. CDR3 sequence (DNA): TGTGCCAGCAGTCACACAGGATACGCCGGGGAGCTGTTTTTT. Protein product: CASSHTGYAGELFF.

This chain links TRBV6-5 with TRBJ1-4; TRBD1 matches 8 bases. The germline V gene encodes CDR1 MNHEY and CDR2 SVGAGI. The V gene end was trimmed by 6 bases and the J gene end by 7 bases; junction bases not matched to a gene: 7. The CDR3 sequence is 14 residues long. The CDR3 DNA sequence: TGTGCCAGCAGAGGACAGGGTAGGAGTGAAAAACTGTTTTTT. Amino acids: CASRGQGRSEKLFF.

CDR3 loop: CASSESSASVEAQYF. As DNA, the CDR3 is TGCGCCAGCAGTGAGTCGTCGGCTAGCGTGGAAGCCCAGTACTTC. The chain couples TRBV10-2 to TRBJ2-5, with D tentatively TRBD2 (6 bases). CDR1 and CDR2 from the germline V gene are WSHSY and SAAADI. This CDR3 is 15 amino acids long. Trimming took 0 bases from V and 9 from J, leaving 17 bases between them.

V and J are TRBV9 and TRBJ2-7; 13 bases map to TRBD2. This CDR3 comprises 15 residues. The germline CDR1 and CDR2 sequences are SGDLS and YYNGEE. V was clipped by 4 bases and J by 6 bases; unmatched bases: 7. The CDR3 loop is CASSLGTSGNGEQYF. CDR3 coding DNA: TGTGCCAGCAGCCTAGGGACTAGCGGGAATGGCGAGCAGTACTTC.

The chain uses TRBV6-1 and TRBJ2-1; 8 bases map to TRBD2. Per the germline V gene, CDR1 is MNHNS and CDR2 is SASEGT. Losses at the gene ends were 7 bases for V and 2 bases for J; bases not matched to a gene: 7. The length of the CDR3 is 15 residues. The DNA for the CDR3 is TGTGCCAGCAATCAGGGACTAGGCACCTACAATGAGCAGTTCTTC. As protein: CASNQGLGTYNEQFF.